Listed below are T cell receptor beta chains from one sample, sequenced in a study of blood T cell repertoires in COVID-19. Sequencing used immunoSEQ multiplex PCR; TCRdb keeps in-frame clones, though not all of them. The sample has 80,000 or so clones; roughly 82% are singletons. Sequencing used peripheral blood. The receptors come from an elderly man with acute or convalescent COVID-19. Both conserved end residues are part of each CDR3. D genes are given only for firm matches. Not all rows give a size; the values are once, few, many and, for expanded clones, a class.

v_call,j_call,d_call,clone_size,cdr3_aa,cdr3_nt
TRBV28,TRBJ2-7,TRBD2,-,CASSPRPGTSGGAHYEQYF,TGTGCCAGCAGTCCGCGTCCCGGGACTAGCGGGGGGGCCCACTACGAGCAGTACTTC
TRBV21-1,TRBJ1-1,-,-,CASSKGWGVPFTEAFF,TGTGCCAGCAGCAAAGGATGGGGGGTCCCTTTCACTGAAGCTTTCTTT
TRBV18,TRBJ1-1,-,-,CASSSSRNTEAFF,TGTGCCAGCTCATCCTCCCGGAACACTGAAGCTTTCTTT
TRBV6-5,TRBJ1-6,TRBD1,-,CASASDRPYSPLHF,TGTGCCAGCGCCTCGGACAGGCCGTATTCACCCCTCCACTTT
TRBV12-5,TRBJ2-5,TRBD2,-,CASGLVRPVGGGYQETQYF,TGTGCTAGTGGTTTGGTAAGGCCCGTCGGCGGGGGGTACCAAGAGACCCAGTACTTC
TRBV7-9,TRBJ2-7,TRBD2,-,CASSESGGAMNEQYF,TGTGCCAGCAGCGAGAGCGGGGGGGCGATGAACGAGCAGTACTTC
TRBV18,TRBJ1-6,-,-,CASSESDNSPLHF,TGTGCCAGCTCAGAATCGGATAATTCACCCCTCCACTTT
TRBV3-1/TRBV3-2,TRBJ1-2,TRBD1,-,CASSPRTGSGDGYTF,TGTGCCAGCAGCCCCCGGACAGGGTCGGGGGATGGCTACACCTTC
TRBV30,TRBJ1-3,-,-,CAWRASGNTIYF,TGTGCCTGGAGGGCTTCCGGAAACACCATATATTTT
TRBV7-8,TRBJ1-1,TRBD1,-,CASSTRQGRYAFF,TGTGCCAGCAGCACTCGACAGGGAAGGTATGCTTTCTTT
TRBV20-1,TRBJ1-2,-,-,CSARVGEGYTF,TGCAGTGCTAGAGTCGGGGAGGGCTACACCTTC
TRBV6-5,TRBJ1-5,-,-,CATKRGNQPQHF,TGTGCCACCAAAAGGGGGAATCAGCCCCAGCATTTT
TRBV5-1,TRBJ1-3,-,-,CASSLSPVSGNTIYF,TGCGCCAGCAGCTTGAGTCCGGTATCCGGAAACACCATATATTTT
TRBV6-1,TRBJ1-2,TRBD1,-,CASSDWDRGRYTF,TGTGCCAGCAGTGATTGGGACAGGGGGCGATACACCTTC
TRBV2,TRBJ1-4,TRBD1,-,CASSEGQGWEKLFF,TGTGCCAGCAGTGAGGGACAGGGTTGGGAAAAACTGTTTTTT
TRBV6-4,TRBJ1-2,TRBD1,once,CASRGSRGQFYGYTF,TGTGCCAGCAGGGGTTCCAGGGGGCAATTTTATGGCTACACCTTC
TRBV5-6,TRBJ1-5,-,few,CASSLFTGHQPQHF,TGTGCCAGCAGCCTCTTTACGGGTCATCAGCCCCAGCATTTT
TRBV27,TRBJ1-1,-,once,CASSWGASTEAFF,TGTGCCAGCAGTTGGGGCGCGAGCACTGAAGCTTTCTTT
TRBV12-5,TRBJ2-7,-,-,CASGLRFGFRGEQYF,TGTGCTAGTGGTTTGCGTTTTGGGTTTCGCGGCGAGCAGTACTTC
TRBV9,TRBJ1-6,TRBD1,-,CASSVGRTGESQSPLHF,TGTGCCAGCAGCGTAGGGCGGACAGGGGAGTCGCAGTCACCCCTCCACTTT
TRBV11-2,TRBJ1-1,TRBD1,-,CASSLARGQIAEAFF,TGTGCCAGCAGCTTAGCCAGGGGGCAGATCGCTGAAGCTTTCTTT
TRBV10-2,TRBJ1-1,-,-,CASKPTGRNTEAFF,TGCGCCAGCAAACCCACAGGGAGGAACACTGAAGCTTTCTTT
TRBV18,TRBJ1-1,-,-,CASSPNRKGGSTEAFF,TGTGCCAGCTCACCAAACAGGAAGGGGGGGAGCACTGAAGCTTTCTTT
TRBV15,TRBJ1-4,-,few,CATSRKRDTPNEKLFF,TGTGCCACCAGCAGAAAGCGGGACACCCCAAATGAAAAACTGTTTTTT
TRBV27,TRBJ1-2,TRBD1,-,CASSSHRGRVYGYTF,TGTGCCAGCAGTTCACACAGGGGGCGGGTCTATGGCTACACCTTC
TRBV7-3,TRBJ1-3,TRBD1,-,CASSRRTGSGNTIYF,TGTGCCAGCAGCCGCCGGACAGGCTCTGGAAACACCATATATTTT
TRBV11-2,TRBJ1-1,-,-,CASSLTQNTEAFF,TGTGCCAGCAGCTTAACACAGAACACTGAAGCTTTCTTT
TRBV11-2,TRBJ2-2,TRBD1,-,CASSPRPGQLTGELFF,TGTGCCAGCAGCCCCCGTCCGGGACAGCTCACCGGGGAGCTGTTTTTT
TRBV10-3,TRBJ1-1,-,-,CAISGDSSQGNTEAFF,TGTGCCATCAGTGGGGACTCTTCCCAGGGGAACACTGAAGCTTTCTTT
TRBV30,TRBJ2-7,-,few,CAWSVTGGPYEQYF,TGTGCCTGGAGTGTTACAGGAGGGCCCTACGAGCAGTACTTC
TRBV11-2,TRBJ1-1,-,-,CASSHPGLGGTEAFF,TGTGCCAGCAGCCACCCAGGGTTGGGGGGCACTGAAGCTTTCTTT
TRBV6-5,TRBJ1-4,-,-,CASSYSSRDEKLFF,TGTGCCAGCAGTTACTCGAGCAGGGATGAAAAACTGTTTTTT
TRBV20-1,TRBJ1-2,-,once,CSASFPSRGSYGYTF,TGCAGTGCTAGTTTTCCTTCTCGGGGTAGCTATGGCTACACCTTC
TRBV4-1,TRBJ2-3,TRBD2,-,CASSQGLAGGVDTQYF,TGCGCCAGCAGCCAAGGACTAGCGGGGGGGGTAGATACGCAGTATTTT